Listed here is a single TCR beta chain. In the study's own analysis: Amplifying reference gene primers gave estimates of nucleated cell counts. Repertoires were generated with immunoSEQ multiplex PCR, while TCRdb's copy carries only in-frame clones and drops some. V, J and clone size were drawn from that table, and D and trimming were deduced from the DNA. The sample records around 200,000 clones, over 75% being singletons. These data come from a study of blood T cell repertoires in COVID-19. Study at large: Samples representing acute and convalescent COVID-19 were sourced from the United States, Italy and Spain. Sources were T cells, B-cell-depleted T cells, or PBMCs; the material itself was cDNA or gDNA.

The CDR3 extends over 16 amino acids. The V and J ends lost 2 bases and 3 bases, in that order; junction bases with no gene match: 4. Germline V gene lookup returns CDR1 MNHNS and CDR2 SASEGT. The TCR comes from a human donor with active or convalescent COVID-19. The donor label of this sample is uncertain. Sequenced sample: peripheral blood. The J gene is TRBJ2-3, the V gene TRBV6-1, with 11 bases aligning to TRBD2. The CDR3 region has the DNA TGTGCCAGCAGTGAACTAGCGGGAGGTGGGACAGATACGCAGTATTTT. It translates to CASSELAGGGTDTQYF.